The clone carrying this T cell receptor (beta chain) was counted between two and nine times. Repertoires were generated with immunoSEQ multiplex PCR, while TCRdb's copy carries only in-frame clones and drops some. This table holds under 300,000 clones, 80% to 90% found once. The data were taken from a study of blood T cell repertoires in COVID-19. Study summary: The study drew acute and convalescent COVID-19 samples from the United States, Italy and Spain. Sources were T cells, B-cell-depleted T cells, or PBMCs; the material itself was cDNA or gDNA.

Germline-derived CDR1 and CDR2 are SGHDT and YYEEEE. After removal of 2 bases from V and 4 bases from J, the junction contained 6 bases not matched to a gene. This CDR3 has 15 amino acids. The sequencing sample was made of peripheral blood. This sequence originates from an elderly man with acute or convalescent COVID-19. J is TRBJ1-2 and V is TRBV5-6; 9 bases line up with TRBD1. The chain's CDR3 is CASSFRDRVFYGYTF. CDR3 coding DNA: TGTGCCAGCAGCTTCCGGGACAGGGTCTTCTATGGCTACACCTTC.